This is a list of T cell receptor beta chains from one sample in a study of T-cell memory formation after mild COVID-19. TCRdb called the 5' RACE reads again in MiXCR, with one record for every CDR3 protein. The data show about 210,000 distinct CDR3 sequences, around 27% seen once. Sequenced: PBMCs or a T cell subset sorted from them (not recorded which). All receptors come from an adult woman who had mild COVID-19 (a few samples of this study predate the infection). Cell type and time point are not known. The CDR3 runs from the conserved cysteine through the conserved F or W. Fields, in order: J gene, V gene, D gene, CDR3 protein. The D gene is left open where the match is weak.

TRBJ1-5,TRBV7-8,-,CASSFLDGYSNQPQHF
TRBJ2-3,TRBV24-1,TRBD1,CATSDLAGGAGTDTQYF
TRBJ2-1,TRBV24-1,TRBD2,CATSDPEAGGSYNEQFF
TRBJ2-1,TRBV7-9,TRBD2,CASSFRSGGDNEQFF
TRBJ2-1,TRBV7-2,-,CASSLVFGNEQFF
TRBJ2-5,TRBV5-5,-,CASSFRQAEGTQYF
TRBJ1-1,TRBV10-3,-,CAIRGPGRNTEAFF
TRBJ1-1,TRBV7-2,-,CASSRGAPTEAFF
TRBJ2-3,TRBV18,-,CASSPADVRDTQYF
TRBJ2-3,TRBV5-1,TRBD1,CASSLSGQGYTDTQYF
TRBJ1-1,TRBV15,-,CATSRGRSGGPEAFF
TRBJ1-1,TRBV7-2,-,CASGGQLNTEAFF
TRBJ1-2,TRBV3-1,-,CASSQRSLQALYGYTF
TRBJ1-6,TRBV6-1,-,CASSFREALGSPLHF
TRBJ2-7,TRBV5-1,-,CASSVTGDLSYEQYF
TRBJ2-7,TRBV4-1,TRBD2,CASSQRGGSGSEQYF
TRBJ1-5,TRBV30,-,CAWSDTGVGVPQHF
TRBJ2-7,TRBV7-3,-,CASSLYGGESYEQYF
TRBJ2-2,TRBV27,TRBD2,CASSPLAGGSTGELFF
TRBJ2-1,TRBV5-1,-,CASSWTTGSSYNEQFF
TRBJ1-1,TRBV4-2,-,CASSQDNTNLNTEAFF
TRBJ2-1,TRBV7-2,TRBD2,CASSIILAGGPHEQFF
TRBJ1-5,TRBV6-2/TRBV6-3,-,CASSYTVRGNQPQHF
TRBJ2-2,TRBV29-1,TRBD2,CSVVWGGGELFF
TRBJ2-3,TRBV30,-,CAWSVQAFSDTQYF
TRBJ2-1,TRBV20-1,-,CSVEPYNEQFF
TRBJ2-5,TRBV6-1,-,CASSELRDSRF
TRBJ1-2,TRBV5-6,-,CASSFDDFYGYTF
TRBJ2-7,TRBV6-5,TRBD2,CASSYSAGVVYEQYF